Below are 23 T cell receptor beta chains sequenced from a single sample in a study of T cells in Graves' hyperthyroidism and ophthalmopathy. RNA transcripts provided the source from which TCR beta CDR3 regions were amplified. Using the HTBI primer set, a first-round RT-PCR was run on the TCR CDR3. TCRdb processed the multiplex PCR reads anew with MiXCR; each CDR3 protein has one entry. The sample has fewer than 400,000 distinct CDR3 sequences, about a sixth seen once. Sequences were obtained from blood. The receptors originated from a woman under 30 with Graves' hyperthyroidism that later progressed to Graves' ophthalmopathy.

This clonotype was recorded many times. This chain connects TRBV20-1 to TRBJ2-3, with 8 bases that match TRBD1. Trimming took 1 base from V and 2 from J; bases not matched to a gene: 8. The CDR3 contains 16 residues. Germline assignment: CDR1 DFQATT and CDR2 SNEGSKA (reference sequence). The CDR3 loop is CSARGHRDRPTDTQYF. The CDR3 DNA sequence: TGCAGTGCTAGAGGCCACCGGGACAGGCCCACAGATACGCAGTATTTT.

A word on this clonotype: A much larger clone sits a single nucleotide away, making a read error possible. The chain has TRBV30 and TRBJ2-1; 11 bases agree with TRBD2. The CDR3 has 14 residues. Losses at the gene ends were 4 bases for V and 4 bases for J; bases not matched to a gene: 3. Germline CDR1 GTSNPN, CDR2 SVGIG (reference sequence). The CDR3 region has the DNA TGTGCCTGGAAGGGACTAGCGGAATACAATGAGCAGTTCTTC. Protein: CAWKGLAEYNEQFF.

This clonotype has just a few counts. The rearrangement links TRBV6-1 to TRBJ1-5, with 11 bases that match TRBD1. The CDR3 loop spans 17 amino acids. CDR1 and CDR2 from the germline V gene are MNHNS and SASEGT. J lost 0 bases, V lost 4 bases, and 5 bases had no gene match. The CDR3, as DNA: TGTGCCAGCAGTGGGACAGGGGGCTCGAATAGCAATCAGCCCCAGCATTTT. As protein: CASSGTGGSNSNQPQHF.

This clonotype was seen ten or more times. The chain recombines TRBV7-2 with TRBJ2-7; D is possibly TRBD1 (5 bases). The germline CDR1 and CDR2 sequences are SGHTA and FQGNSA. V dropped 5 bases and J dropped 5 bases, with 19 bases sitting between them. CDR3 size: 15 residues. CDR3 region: CASSTSTQGRNEQYF. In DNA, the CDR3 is TGTGCCAGCAGCACCTCTACCCAGGGAAGAAACGAGCAGTACTTC.

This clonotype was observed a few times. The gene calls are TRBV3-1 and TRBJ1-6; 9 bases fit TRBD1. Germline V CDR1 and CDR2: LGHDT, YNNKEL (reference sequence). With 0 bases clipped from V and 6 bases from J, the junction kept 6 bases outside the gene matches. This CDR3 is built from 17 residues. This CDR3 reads CASSQEGQGRINSPLHF. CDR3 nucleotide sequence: TGTGCCAGCAGCCAAGAGGGACAGGGTAGAATTAATTCACCCCTCCACTTT.

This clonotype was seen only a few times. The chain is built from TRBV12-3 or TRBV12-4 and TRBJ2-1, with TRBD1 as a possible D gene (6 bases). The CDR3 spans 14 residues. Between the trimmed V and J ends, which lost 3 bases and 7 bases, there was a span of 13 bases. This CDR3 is CASSFSTGKNEQFF. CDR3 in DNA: TGTGCCAGCAGTTTCTCAACAGGGAAGAATGAGCAGTTCTTC.

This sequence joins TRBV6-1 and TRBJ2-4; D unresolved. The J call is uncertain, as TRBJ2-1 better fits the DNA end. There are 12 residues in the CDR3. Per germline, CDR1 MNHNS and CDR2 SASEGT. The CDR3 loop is CASSEANGIQFF. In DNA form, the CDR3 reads TGTGCCAGCAGTGAAGCAAACGGCATTCAGTTCTTC.

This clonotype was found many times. The CDR3 DNA follows: TGTGCCAGCAGACAAGGCACAGGGGGCTTTCGAGATACGCAGTATTTT. Its translation is CASRQGTGGFRDTQYF. V is TRBV28 and J is TRBJ2-3; 9 nucleotides line up with TRBD1. This CDR3 is built from 16 residues. Germline CDR1 reads MDHEN; CDR2 reads SYDVKM. Trimming removed 6 bases from V and 5 bases from J; junction bases left unmatched: 12.

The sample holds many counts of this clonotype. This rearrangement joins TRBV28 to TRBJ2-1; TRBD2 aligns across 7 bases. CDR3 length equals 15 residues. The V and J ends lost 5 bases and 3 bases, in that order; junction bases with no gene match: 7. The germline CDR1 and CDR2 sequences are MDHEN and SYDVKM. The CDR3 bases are TGTGCCAGCAGTCCACCGGGGGAGGGCTACAATGAGCAGTTCTTC. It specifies CASSPPGEGYNEQFF.

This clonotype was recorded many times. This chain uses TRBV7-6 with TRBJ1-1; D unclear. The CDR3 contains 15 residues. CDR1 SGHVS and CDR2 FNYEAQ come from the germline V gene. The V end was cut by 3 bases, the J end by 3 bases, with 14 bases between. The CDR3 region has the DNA TGTGCCAGCAGCTTCCCCTATCCCGAGGACACTGAAGCTTTCTTT. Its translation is CASSFPYPEDTEAFF.

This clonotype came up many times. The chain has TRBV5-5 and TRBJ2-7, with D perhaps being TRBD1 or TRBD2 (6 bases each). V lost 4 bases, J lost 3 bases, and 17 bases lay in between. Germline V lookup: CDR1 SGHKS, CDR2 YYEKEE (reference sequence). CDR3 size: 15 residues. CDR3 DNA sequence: TGTGCCAGCAGCCTTGCGGGACAACCTGTCTACGAGCAGTACTTC. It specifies CASSLAGQPVYEQYF.

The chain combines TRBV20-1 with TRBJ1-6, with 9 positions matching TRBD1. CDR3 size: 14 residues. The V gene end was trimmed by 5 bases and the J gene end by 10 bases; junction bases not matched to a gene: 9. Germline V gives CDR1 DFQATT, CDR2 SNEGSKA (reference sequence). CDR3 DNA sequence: TGCAGTGCTGTAAGACAGGGGGTCGGATCACCCCTCCACTTT. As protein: CSAVRQGVGSPLHF.

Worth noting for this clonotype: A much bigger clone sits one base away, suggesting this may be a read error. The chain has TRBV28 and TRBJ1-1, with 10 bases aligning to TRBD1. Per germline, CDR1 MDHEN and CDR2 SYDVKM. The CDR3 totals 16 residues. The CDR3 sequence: CASSLRPGQGNTKAFF. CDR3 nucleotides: TGTGCCAGCAGTCTCCGCCCGGGACAGGGGAACACTAAAGCTTTCTTT.

CDR3 DNA: TGCAGTGCTAGAGACTGGACTGGACGAGGAGATACGCAGTATTTT. Encoded protein: CSARDWTGRGDTQYF. This sequence joins TRBV20-1 and TRBJ2-3; D perhaps matches TRBD2 (5 bases). CDR1 DFQATT and CDR2 SNEGSKA come from the germline V gene (reference sequence). Trimming shortened V by 0 bases and J by 5 bases, and 15 bases separated the two germline ends. CDR3 size: 15 residues.

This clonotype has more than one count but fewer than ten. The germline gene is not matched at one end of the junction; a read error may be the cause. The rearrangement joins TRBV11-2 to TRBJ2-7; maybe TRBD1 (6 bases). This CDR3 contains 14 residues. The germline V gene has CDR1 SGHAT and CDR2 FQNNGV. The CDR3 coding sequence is TGTGCCAGCAGCTTTTATGGGGGCTCCTACGAGCGGTACTTC. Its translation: CASSFYGGSYERYF.

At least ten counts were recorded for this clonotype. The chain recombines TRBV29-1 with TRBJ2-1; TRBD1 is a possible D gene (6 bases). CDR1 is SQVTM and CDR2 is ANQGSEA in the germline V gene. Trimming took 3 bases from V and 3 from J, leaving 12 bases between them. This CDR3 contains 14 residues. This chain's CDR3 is CSVEDLDSYNEQFF. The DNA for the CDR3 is TGCAGCGTTGAGGATCTGGACAGCTACAATGAGCAGTTCTTC.

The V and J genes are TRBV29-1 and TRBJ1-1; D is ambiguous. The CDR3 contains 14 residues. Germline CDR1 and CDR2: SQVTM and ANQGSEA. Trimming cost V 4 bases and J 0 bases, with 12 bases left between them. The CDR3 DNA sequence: TGCAGCGTTGGGGGTCGATACATGAACACTGAAGCTTTCTTT. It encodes CSVGGRYMNTEAFF.

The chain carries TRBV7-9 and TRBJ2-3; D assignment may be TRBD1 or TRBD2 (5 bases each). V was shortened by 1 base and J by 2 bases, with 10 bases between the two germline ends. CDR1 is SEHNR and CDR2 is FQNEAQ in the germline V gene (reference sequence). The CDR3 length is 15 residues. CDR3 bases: TGTGCCAGCAGCTTAGGGGACGGACTCACAGATACGCAGTATTTT. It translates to CASSLGDGLTDTQYF.

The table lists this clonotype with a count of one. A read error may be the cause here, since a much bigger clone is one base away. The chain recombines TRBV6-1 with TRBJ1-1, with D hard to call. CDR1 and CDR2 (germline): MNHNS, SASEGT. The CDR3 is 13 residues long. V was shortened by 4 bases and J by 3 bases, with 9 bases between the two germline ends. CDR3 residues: CASSAQEHTEAFF. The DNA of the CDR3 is TGTGCCAGCAGTGCTCAGGAGCACACTGAAGCTTTCTTT.

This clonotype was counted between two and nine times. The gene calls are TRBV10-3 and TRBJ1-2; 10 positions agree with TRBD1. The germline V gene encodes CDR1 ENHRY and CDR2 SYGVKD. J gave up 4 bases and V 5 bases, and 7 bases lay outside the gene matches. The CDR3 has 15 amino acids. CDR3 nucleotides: TGTGCCATCAGTTCAGGGACAGGGGCCGTCTATGGCTACACCTTC. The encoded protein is CAISSGTGAVYGYTF.

The CDR3 nucleotides read TGCGCCAGCAGCCAAGTGTCGGGACTACCGAACAACAATGAGCAGTTCTTC. Amino acids: CASSQVSGLPNNNEQFF. The genes are TRBV4-1 and TRBJ2-1; 7 nucleotides match TRBD2. The CDR3 runs 17 residues. Germline-derived CDR1 and CDR2 are MGHRA and YSYEKL. The trim removed 1 base at V and 5 bases at J, leaving 11 bases unmatched.

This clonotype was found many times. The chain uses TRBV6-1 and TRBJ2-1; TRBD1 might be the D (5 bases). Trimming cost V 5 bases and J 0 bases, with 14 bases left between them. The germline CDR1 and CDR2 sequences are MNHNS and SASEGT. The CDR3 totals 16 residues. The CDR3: CASSFHRRSSYNEQFF. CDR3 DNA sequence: TGTGCCAGCAGTTTTCACAGGAGAAGCTCCTACAATGAGCAGTTCTTC.

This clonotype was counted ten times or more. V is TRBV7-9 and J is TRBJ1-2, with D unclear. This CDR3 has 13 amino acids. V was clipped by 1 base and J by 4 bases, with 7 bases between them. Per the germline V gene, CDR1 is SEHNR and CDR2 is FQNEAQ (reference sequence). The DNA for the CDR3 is TGTGCCAGCAGCTTAGTAGGCAGCTATGGCTACACCTTC. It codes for CASSLVGSYGYTF. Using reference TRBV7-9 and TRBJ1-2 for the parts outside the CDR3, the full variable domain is DTGVSQNPRHKITKRGQNVTFRCDPISEHNRLYWYRQTLGQGPEFLTYFQNEAQLEKSRLLSDRFSAERPKGSFSTLEIQRTEQGDSAMYLCASSLVGSYGYTFGSGTRLTVV.